The present TCR beta chain was sequenced within a study of blood T cell repertoires in COVID-19. Study details: Sites in the United States, Italy and Spain provided acute and convalescent COVID-19 samples. Sources were T cells, B-cell-depleted T cells, or PBMCs; the material itself was cDNA or gDNA.

CDR3 size: 13 residues. V was clipped by 5 bases and J by 7 bases; unmatched bases: 6. Germline lookup yields CDR1 LNHDA and CDR2 SQIVND (reference sequence). Per the original data handling: Amplification of reference gene primers provided the estimated nucleated cell counts. Produced via immunoSEQ multiplex PCR; TCRdb's table is partial and in-frame only. For V, J and clone size, that table is used; D and trimming come from the DNA. The sample contains about 98,000 clones, approximately 82% of which appear only once. The clonotype originates from a man between 65 and 85 years old with active or convalescent COVID-19. The source material was peripheral blood. The chain carries TRBV19 and TRBJ2-7, with 9 positions matching TRBD1. The DNA for the CDR3 is TGTGCCAGTAGTTTGACAGGGGGAGGAGAGCAGTACTTC. It specifies CASSLTGGGEQYF.